This TCR beta chain was sequenced for a study of Ad26.COV2.S vaccination and SARS-CoV-2 variants. Study background: Donor allocation was to the COV1001 Ad26.COV2.S trial arm. Ad26.COV2.S was injected intramuscularly once or twice, 56 days apart.

The treatment: some 20 received Ad26.COV2.S at low or high dose, single or two shots; 5 received placebo; per-sample allocation not given. Samples analyzed were those drawn on day 63 after the first vaccine or placebo injection. The V end was cut by 6 bases, the J end by 8 bases, with 16 bases between. There are 13 residues in the CDR3. Looked up from germline, CDR1 is SGHTA and CDR2 is FQGNSA. The protocol was immunoSEQ multiplex PCR, while the TCRdb copy is restricted to in-frame clones and leaves out a portion. The sample includes over 300,000 clones, around 82% seen only once; the top ten take about 7.4%.

This chain connects TRBV7-2 to TRBJ1-2, with no clear D. The specimen comprised peripheral blood, sampled in a trial of Ad26.COV2.S vaccine versus placebo. The clonotype was recovered from a person between 18 and 59 years old who received the Ad26.COV2.S COVID-19 vaccine or a placebo. The DNA of the CDR3 is TGTGCCAGCAGTCCCCAGCGACACCACGGCTACACCTTC. Translating gives CASSPQRHHGYTF.